This T cell receptor (beta chain) appears in the sequencing data of a study of T cell responses to AZD1222 COVID-19 vaccine. Study-level background: The analysis combined second doses at about 4 or about 12 weeks. Whole-study results and caveats: As reported, nearly half of all spike-specific TCRs target variant regions that are unmutated. Two AZD1222 doses significantly raised spike-specific TCR breadth and depth over controls.

Details on this clone: Its antigen is not known.

Clones were read by immunoSEQ multiplex PCR, and TCRdb kept only the in-frame ones, dropping some. The profile shows about 120,000 clones, roughly 88% of them singletons. Trimming stripped 0 bases from V and 8 bases from J, with 16 bases between. The germline CDR1 and CDR2 sequences are MGHRA and YSYEKL. The CDR3 has 16 amino acids. This receptor was identified in an adult in good health. Sample: peripheral blood, taken on day 0 of AZD1222 vaccination. The chain joins TRBV4-1 to TRBJ1-4, with D hard to call. The DNA of the CDR3 is TGCGCCAGCAGCCAAGATTATGCCTCCCTTTGGGAAAAACTGTTTTTT. Translation: CASSQDYASLWEKLFF.